The entry that follows covers one T cell receptor (beta chain) sequence. Method: immunoSEQ multiplex PCR; TCRdb's copy keeps in-frame clones and lacks some. The sample carries around 230,000 clones, more than 85% recorded once. The data stem from a study of blood T cell repertoires in COVID-19. Whole-study context: Sites in the United States, Italy and Spain provided acute and convalescent COVID-19 samples.

This CDR3 has 15 residues. V lost 2 bases, J lost 1 base, and 9 bases lay in between. The germline CDR1 and CDR2 sequences are LGHDT and YNNKEL (reference sequence). The sample comprised peripheral blood. The sequence was collected from a middle-aged man with acute or convalescent COVID-19. This rearrangement joins TRBV3-1 (or the pseudogene TRBV3-2) to TRBJ1-5; weak D call: TRBD1 (5 bases). CDR3 coding DNA: TGTGCCAGCAGCCAACAGGGACTGAGCAATCAGCCCCAGCATTTT. Translation gives CASSQQGLSNQPQHF.